This T cell receptor beta chain was documented in a study of vaccination effects on CD4 cells after COVID-19 (dated by TCRdb to 2021 to 2024). Turning to the overall study: Each participant received two doses of an mRNA SARS-CoV-2 vaccine, either BNT162b2 or mRNA-1273. SARS-CoV-2 spike-specific CD4+ TCR repertoires from before and after mRNA vaccination were compared in COVID-19 convalescent patients and in infection-naive vaccine recipients. A total of over nine COVID-19 convalescent patients and several SARS-CoV-2-naive healthy vaccine recipients were included in the full study. In the study, cultures from other donors were sequenced using the Oncomine TCR Beta short-read assay on an Illumina iSeq 100. Pre-vaccine samples from a couple of convalescent patients were drawn 16 days and one week before the first dose, 142 and 148 days after COVID-19 diagnosis.

The ViraFEST assay stimulated PBMC with viral peptide pools and then used TCR sequencing to identify antigen-specific CD4+ T cell clonotypes by expansion. After more than 9 days of culture, CD4+ T cells were isolated with the EasySep CD4+ T cell isolation kit. PCR-confirmed SARS-CoV-2 infection had occurred in convalescent patients between March and December 2020, before the Alpha, Beta and Delta variants emerged in the United States. Some 2 million PBMC per well were cultured with approximately 10 ug/ml peptides in IMDM containing around 5% human AB serum, around 10 IU/ml IL-2 and gentamicin. Half of the culture medium was replaced with fresh IL-2-containing medium on days 3 and 7. Unless noted otherwise, every peptide stimulation condition was grown in triplicate wells. PBMC were separated from whole blood using Ficoll-Paque Plus gradient centrifugation and were then either cryopreserved at -140C or used fresh. The QIAamp micro DNA kit was used to extract genomic DNA from the cultured CD4+ T cells.

Note on this clone: Its recognized antigen is unknown. No base qualities exist here, and no much larger clone lies one base off it.

What the authors observed across the whole study: Both infection-induced and vaccine-induced clones contracted markedly at late post-vaccination timepoints, which is consistent with waning T cell responses. The study was limited by a small number of convalescent patients and lacked early post-infection timepoints. For convalescent patients, new clones induced by the vaccine made up most of the post-vaccine spike-reactive repertoire, and these new clones were largely distinct from the clones induced by infection.

The library was prepared using the immunoSEQ multiplex PCR assay. TCR beta CDR3 sequencing was performed on DNA from the cultured, isolated CD4+ T cells. As for the original processing: Non-productive TCR sequences were removed, reads were trimmed to the CDR3 region, and CDR3s of at least 7 amino acids were retained. The MANAFEST web app was used to identify antigen-specific clonotypes by comparing expansion in peptide wells with expansion in reference cultures. To be called positive, a clone needed expansion at FDR<0.05 compared with the reference and with all other wells, an odds ratio greater than 5, and a frequency greater than 0.1% in two replicate wells. A clonotype was defined as cross-reactive if the clonotype was significantly expanded both in SARS-CoV-2 spike wells and in at least one common cold coronavirus spike condition. CDR3 similarity was assessed by Levenshtein distance using the stringdist R package, and unrooted trees were constructed with ape in R 3.6.1. TCRdb took this table from immuneACCESS and kept in-frame rearrangements with V and J called. Such tables lack part of the clones; where checked against another copy, unresolved V genes explain under half of the gap, and the rest is unexplained. The D gene and trimming were derived from the DNA, and the V and J assignments and clone size from that table. This sample comprises around 40,000 clones, around two thirds of them detected only once. The ten top clones hold 33% of the sample.

This clonotype was sampled from a human donor who had a prior SARS-CoV-2 infection. The sample in question was CD4+ T cells from PBMCs cultured with a peptide pool, obtained before COVID-19 vaccination.

The CDR3 protein sequence reads: CATEPETNTEAFF. The DNA sequence follows: TGTGCCACCGAACCCGAAACCAACACTGAAGCTTTCTTT. The rearrangement combines TRBV2 with TRBJ1-1; no D gene call is confident. The CDR3, cysteine through phenylalanine, is 13 amino acids long. Here the CDR3 DNA is all that survives: 39 bases in frame from base 1. Sequences SNHLY (CDR1) and FYNNEI (CDR2) are obtained from the germline V gene. Deletion took 10 bases off V and 2 bases off J, with a span of 14 bases between the germline ends.